This T cell receptor (beta chain) was profiled in a study of shared T cell receptors in the human thymus. Germline V gives CDR1 SGHAT, CDR2 FQNNGV. The CDR3 consists of 16 residues. Trimming cost V 5 bases and J 2 bases, with 19 bases left between them. The protocol was immunoSEQ multiplex PCR, while the TCRdb copy is restricted to in-frame clones and leaves out a portion. The sample holds more than 550,000 clones, over 75% seen once. These data are also associated with another study on human thymus T cells. As that report states: Unrelated individuals had highly overlapping thymic repertoires, as reported in related research.

This TCR was recovered from a girl less than two years old with a congenital heart defect. Sequenced input: thymocytes. The chain combines TRBV11-2 with TRBJ2-7; possibly TRBD1 for D (6 bases). As DNA, the CDR3 is TGTGCCAGCAGCCCTCATGGGGGCGCAACTGCCTACGAGCAGTACTTC. This translates into CASSPHGGATAYEQYF. Combining the CDR3 with reference TRBV11-2 and TRBJ2-7 gives the whole variable domain EAGVAQSPRYKIIEKRQSVAFWCNPISGHATLYWYQQILGQGPKLLIQFQNNGVVDDSQLPKDRFSAERLKGVDSTLKIQPAKLEDSAVYLCASSPHGGATAYEQYFGPGTRLTVT.